The T cell receptor (beta chain) under discussion was sequenced for a study of PD-1 blockade in classical Hodgkin lymphoma. The method was immunoSEQ multiplex PCR; TCRdb's version includes in-frame clones alone and lacks a portion of them. The data show under 95,000 clones, about 90% seen once. In this sample, this clone turned up a few times. The CDR3 is made up of 13 amino acids. The germline CDR1 and CDR2 sequences are SSHAT and FNYEAQ (reference sequence). V lost 4 bases and J lost 5, with 11 bases in between. All the patients suffered relapse after autologous stem cell transplantation, and brentuximab vedotin exposure differed.

The source material was peripheral blood mononuclear cells (PBMCs), sampled before the second cycle of nivolumab. The chain is built from TRBV7-7 and TRBJ2-5, with unresolved D. This clonotype was obtained from a human donor with classical Hodgkin lymphoma. Here the CDR3 DNA reads TGTGCCAGCAGCTCCTCTAGGATGGAGACCCAGTACTTC. Translation: CASSSSRMETQYF.